A single sample gave rise to the 14 T cell receptor beta chains below, sequenced in a study of regulatory dendritic cells for organ transplantation. Produced via immunoSEQ multiplex PCR; TCRdb's table is partial and in-frame only. This table holds almost 35,000 clones, about 89% found once. What was sequenced was naive CD4+ T cells from blood. Described subset: CD45RA+ naive T cells. Receptors were obtained from a human donor in good health.

The chain employs TRBV19 and TRBJ2-7, with 11 bases identical to TRBD1. V gave up 9 bases and J gave up 3 bases; unmatched junction bases: 10. This CDR3 is 15 amino acids long. CDR1 LNHDA and CDR2 SQIVND come from the germline V gene (reference sequence). The CDR3 loop reads CASTRTGTGGYEQYF. CDR3 nucleotides: TGTGCCAGCACCCGGACCGGGACAGGGGGCTACGAGCAGTACTTC.

V usage is TRBV2 and J usage is TRBJ2-2; 14 positions agree with TRBD2. The germline V gene has CDR1 SNHLY and CDR2 FYNNEI. V lost 6 bases to trimming and J lost 6 bases; unmatched junction nucleotides: 9. CDR3 size: 17 residues. CDR3 residues: CASSDQRLAGGPGELFF. CDR3 in DNA: TGTGCCAGCAGCGACCAACGACTAGCGGGGGGGCCCGGGGAGCTGTTTTTT.

This chain uses TRBV18 with TRBJ2-7; D remains unclear. V lost 2 bases and J 2 bases, leaving 10 bases between the germline ends. The germline V gene encodes CDR1 KGHSH and CDR2 LQKENI. CDR3 length: 14 residues. The chain's CDR3 is CASSPLTVTYEQYF. In DNA form, the CDR3 reads TGTGCCAGCTCACCATTGACCGTGACCTACGAGCAGTACTTC. The entire variable domain, with the rest obtained from reference TRBV18 and TRBJ2-7, is as follows: NAGVMQNPRHLVRRRGQEARLRCSPMKGHSHVYWYRQLPEEGLKFMVYLQKENIIDESGMPKERFSAEFPKEGPSILRIQQVVRGDSAAYFCASSPLTVTYEQYFGPGTRLTVT.

As concerns this clone: The germline gene is not matched at one end of the junction; a read error may be the cause. This chain connects TRBV14 to TRBJ2-7; D not certain. The CDR3 is made up of 13 amino acids. The germline gives CDR1 SGHDN, CDR2 FVKESK. CDR3 sequence: CVSSQLLGYEQYF. CDR3 bases: TGTGTCAGCAGCCAATTGTTGGGTTACGAGCAGTACTTC.

This clone was seen just once. The chain has TRBV4-1 and TRBJ2-7; D is perhaps TRBD1 (6 bases). Germline V gene lookup returns CDR1 MGHRA and CDR2 YSYEKL. The CDR3 has 14 residues. With 1 base removed from V and 6 bases from J, the gap between germline ends came to 13 bases. CDR3 coding DNA: TGCGCCAGCAGCCAAGGGTGGGGACAAGGCGAGCAGTACTTC. Amino acid sequence: CASSQGWGQGEQYF.

CDR3 sequence (DNA): TGTGCCAGCTCCCTGGGTCCCGACAGGTCGAACACTGAAGCTTTCTTT. Residues: CASSLGPDRSNTEAFF. The chain has TRBV18 and TRBJ1-1; weak D call: TRBD1 (6 bases). The CDR3 spans 16 residues. Germline CDR1 and CDR2: KGHSH and LQKENI. V was shortened by 6 bases and J by 1 base, with 18 bases between the two germline ends.

The chain employs TRBV28 and TRBJ1-2; D call uncertain. The CDR3 spans 13 residues. The germline V and J ends were trimmed by 5 bases and 2 bases, with 9 bases remaining between them. Germline V CDR1 and CDR2: MDHEN, SYDVKM. Written as DNA, the CDR3 is TGTGCCAGCAGTCCAACACGGAACTATGGCTACACCTTC. Protein sequence: CASSPTRNYGYTF.

This clone was observed a single time. The gene calls are TRBV28 and TRBJ1-1; D is perhaps TRBD1 (5 bases). This CDR3 is 13 amino acids long. Between the trimmed V and J ends, which lost 3 bases and 4 bases, there was a span of 9 bases. Germline CDR1 is MDHEN and CDR2 is SYDVKM. The CDR3 loop reads CASSLWGGTEAFF. For the CDR3, the DNA is TGTGCCAGCAGTTTGTGGGGGGGCACTGAAGCTTTCTTT.

On this clone itself: Other DNA sequences from this sample encode an identical CDR3 as well. V gene TRBV19 combines with J gene TRBJ1-1, with D unclear. The CDR3 spans 14 residues. The V gene lost 1 base and the J gene lost 0 bases, with 6 bases spanning the gap. Per germline, CDR1 LNHDA and CDR2 SQIVND (reference sequence). CDR3 sequence (DNA): TGTGCCAGTAGTATAGGCAGATTGAACACTGAAGCTTTCTTT. Residues: CASSIGRLNTEAFF.

V usage is TRBV6-6 and J usage is TRBJ1-5; TRBD1 is a possible D gene (6 bases). Trimming stripped 7 bases from V and 0 bases from J, with 10 bases between. Germline values: CDR1 MNHNY, CDR2 SVGAGI (reference sequence). This CDR3 is built from 14 residues. Here the CDR3 DNA reads TGTGCCAGCACCAGGGGACTTAGCAATCAGCCCCAGCATTTT. Translating gives CASTRGLSNQPQHF.

The chain combines TRBV13 with TRBJ2-7, with 8 bases identical to TRBD1. V was clipped by 4 bases and J by 0 bases; unmatched bases: 2. Looked up from germline, CDR1 is PRHDT and CDR2 is FYEKMQ (reference sequence). This CDR3 has 14 amino acids. The CDR3, as DNA: TGTGCCAGCAGCTCGGACAGGGTCTCCTACGAGCAGTACTTC. This encodes CASSSDRVSYEQYF. Based on the CDR3 plus reference TRBV13 and TRBJ2-7, the full variable domain is AAGVIQSPRHLIKEKRETATLKCYPIPRHDTVYWYQQGPGQDPQFLISFYEKMQSDKGSIPDRFSAQQFSDYHSELNMSSLELGDSALYFCASSSDRVSYEQYFGPGTRLTVT.

The V and J genes are TRBV18 and TRBJ2-7; D unresolved. V was cut by 2 bases and J by 0 bases, with 8 bases left in between. CDR3 size: 14 residues. The germline V gene encodes CDR1 KGHSH and CDR2 LQKENI. This CDR3 reads CASSPVQPSYEQYF. CDR3 nucleotide sequence: TGTGCCAGCTCACCAGTACAGCCCTCCTACGAGCAGTACTTC.

This chain uses TRBV5-5 with TRBJ2-3; D remains unclear. Deletions cut 2 bases from V and 1 base from J, with 8 bases between. Per germline, CDR1 SGHKS and CDR2 YYEKEE (reference sequence). This CDR3 region has 14 residues. The CDR3 region is CASSLIAGTDTQYF. CDR3 sequence (DNA): TGTGCCAGCAGCTTAATAGCCGGCACAGATACGCAGTATTTT.

This chain uses TRBV7-3 with TRBJ2-3; TRBD2 aligns across 11 bases. This CDR3 spans 16 amino acids. Per the germline V gene, CDR1 is SGHTA and CDR2 is FQGTGA. Unmatched junction bases numbered 4, after V lost 1 base and J lost 4 bases. CDR3 protein: CASSLIGTSGSDTQYF. The CDR3 nucleotides read TGTGCCAGCAGCTTAATCGGGACTAGCGGTTCAGATACGCAGTATTTT.